This T cell receptor (beta chain) was identified during a study of blood T cell repertoires in COVID-19. Study-wide background: Material from acute and convalescent COVID-19 was sourced from the United States, Italy and Spain. Nucleic acid was either cDNA or gDNA, and it came from T cells, B-cell-depleted T cells, or PBMCs.

The V gene end was trimmed by 2 bases and the J gene end by 6 bases; junction bases not matched to a gene: 12. The CDR3 spans 18 residues. CDR1 SGHVS and CDR2 FNYEAQ come from the germline V gene. Original processing notes: Cell counts per sample came from amplifying reference gene primers. Using immunoSEQ multiplex PCR, the repertoire was profiled, and TCRdb retains in-frame clones only, with some absent. The V and J calls and clone size were taken over from that table, and D and trimming were inferred from the DNA. Among under 450,000 clones listed, 89% were seen once. It was during active infection that Seattle patients were enrolled and then longitudinally followed.

The chain links TRBV7-6 to TRBJ2-2, with 10 bases fitting TRBD2. Sample: peripheral blood. This receptor was identified in a woman aged 40 to 50 with COVID-19, enrolled during active disease. Here the CDR3 reads CASSLTGYWLAGAGELFF. In DNA, the CDR3 is TGTGCCAGCAGCTTAACAGGGTACTGGCTAGCGGGAGCCGGGGAGCTGTTTTTT.